These 8 T cell receptor beta chains were all obtained from the same sample, sequenced in a study of beta chain features in type 1 diabetes. cDNA synthesis used the whole RNA isolate, giving expressed TCRB sequences. The method was immunoSEQ multiplex PCR; TCRdb's version includes in-frame clones alone and lacks a portion of them. The sample has about 350,000 clones; around 19% are singletons. Sequencing input: naive CD4+ T cells from blood. The receptor source for this set is a young woman in good health.

The rearrangement links TRBV21-1 to TRBJ2-7; TRBD2 was called by the table and not checked on the DNA. TRBV21-1 is noted as a pseudogene. The CDR3 covers 14 residues. This CDR3 is CASSKTSGCWEQYF. The CDR3 DNA sequence: TGTGCCAGCAGCAAAACTAGCGGGTGCTGGGAGCAGTACTTC.

The chain uses TRBV5-1 and TRBJ2-3, with TRBD1 as a possible D gene (5 bases). The V gene lost 2 bases and the J gene lost 0 bases, with 10 bases spanning the gap. CDR3 size: 15 residues. The germline V gene encodes CDR1 SGHRS and CDR2 YFSETQ. The CDR3 here is CASSLGQTSTDTQYF. DNA of the CDR3: TGCGCCAGCAGCTTAGGACAAACTAGCACAGATACGCAGTATTTT.

Concerning this clone itself: Other nucleotide sequences in the sample specify the same CDR3. The V and J genes are TRBV18 and TRBJ2-1; 8 positions agree with TRBD1. The junction had 3 bases not matched to a gene; V was cut back by 3 bases and J by 8 bases. The CDR3 has 13 residues. From germline, CDR1 is KGHSH and CDR2 LQKENI. CDR3 DNA: TGTGCCAGCTCACCCGGACAGGGCGATGAGCAGTTCTTC. Protein sequence: CASSPGQGDEQFF.

This clone was counted between two and nine times. V is TRBV4-1 and J is TRBJ2-1; TRBD2 aligns across 10 bases. V trimming: 6 bases; J trimming: 8 bases; junction bases outside the gene matches: 13. Germline assignment: CDR1 MGHRA and CDR2 YSYEKL. This CDR3 comprises 16 residues. The CDR3 reads CASRKNAGLAGDEQFF. CDR3 nucleotide sequence: TGCGCCAGCAGGAAGAACGCCGGGCTAGCGGGAGATGAGCAGTTCTTC.

This clone showed up just a few times. V and J are TRBV7-8 and TRBJ2-5; D unresolved. V was pared by 3 bases and J by 6 bases, with 14 bases between. The CDR3 extends over 14 amino acids. Germline assignment: CDR1 SGHVS and CDR2 FQNEAQ. The CDR3 DNA reads as TGTGCCAGCAGCTTTCCTTATGCGCCAAAGACCCAGTACTTC. It is translated as CASSFPYAPKTQYF.

There are a few counts of this clone. The V and J genes are TRBV5-4 and TRBJ2-5; possibly TRBD2 for D (7 bases). V dropped 4 bases and J dropped 4 bases, with 17 bases sitting between them. Germline loops: CDR1 SGHNT, CDR2 YYREEE (reference sequence). CDR3 size: 15 residues. DNA of the CDR3: TGTGCCAGCAGCCCCTCCGGGGGGCGGCGAGAGACCCAGTACTTC. It codes for CASSPSGGRRETQYF. Filled out from reference TRBV5-4 and TRBJ2-5, the complete variable domain reads ETGVTQSPTHLIKTRGQQVTLRCSSQSGHNTVSWYQQALGQGPQFIFQYYREEENGRGNFPPRFSGLQFPNYSSELNVNALELDDSALYLCASSPSGGRRETQYFGPGTRLLVL.

A few counts support this clone. The V call is TRBV2, the J call TRBJ1-2; D is ambiguous. Germline V gene data show CDR1 as SNHLY and CDR2 as FYNNEI. Trimming shortened V by 1 base and J by 6 bases, and 9 bases separated the two germline ends. This CDR3 has 13 amino acids. CDR3 sequence: CASSEGTDDGYTF. CDR3 bases: TGTGCCAGCAGTGAAGGAACAGACGATGGCTACACCTTC.

The rearrangement uses TRBV7-9 and TRBJ2-7; D call uncertain. The CDR3 has 16 residues. V lost 0 bases, J lost 2 bases, and 14 bases lay in between. The germline gives CDR1 SEHNR, CDR2 FQNEAQ (reference sequence). The CDR3: CASSLALDTTAYEQYF. In nucleotides, the CDR3 is TGTGCCAGCAGCTTAGCCCTTGACACAACAGCCTACGAGCAGTACTTC.